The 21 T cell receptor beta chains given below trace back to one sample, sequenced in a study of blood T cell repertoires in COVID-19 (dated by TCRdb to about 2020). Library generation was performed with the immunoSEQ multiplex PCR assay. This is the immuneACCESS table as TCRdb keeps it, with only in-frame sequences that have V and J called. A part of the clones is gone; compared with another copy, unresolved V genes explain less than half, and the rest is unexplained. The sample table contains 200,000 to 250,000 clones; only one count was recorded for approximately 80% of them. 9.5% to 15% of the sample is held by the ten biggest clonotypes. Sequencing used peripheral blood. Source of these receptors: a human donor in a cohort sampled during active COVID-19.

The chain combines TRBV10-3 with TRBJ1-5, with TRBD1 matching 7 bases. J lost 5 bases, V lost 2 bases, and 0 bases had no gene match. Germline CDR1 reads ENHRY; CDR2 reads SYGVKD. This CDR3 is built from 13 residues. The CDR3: CAISEGQDQPQHF. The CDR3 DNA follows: TGTGCCATCAGTGAGGGACAGGATCAGCCCCAGCATTTT.

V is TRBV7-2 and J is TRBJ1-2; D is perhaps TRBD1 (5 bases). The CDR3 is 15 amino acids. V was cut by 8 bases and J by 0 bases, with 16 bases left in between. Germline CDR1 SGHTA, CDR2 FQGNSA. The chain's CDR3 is CASGLQVSSNYGYTF. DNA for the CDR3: TGTGCCAGCGGCCTACAGGTCTCGTCTAACTATGGCTACACCTTC.

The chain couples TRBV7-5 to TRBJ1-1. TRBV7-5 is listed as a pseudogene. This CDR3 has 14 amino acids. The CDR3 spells CARSLGSGCGEAFF. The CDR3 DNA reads TGTGCCAGAAGCTTAGGATCCGGGTGCGGTGAAGCTTTCTTT.

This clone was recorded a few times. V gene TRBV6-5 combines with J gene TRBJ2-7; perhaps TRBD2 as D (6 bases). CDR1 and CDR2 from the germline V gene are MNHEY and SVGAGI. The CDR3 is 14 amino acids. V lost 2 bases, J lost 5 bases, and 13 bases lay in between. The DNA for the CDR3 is TGTGCCAGCAGTTACCGGGACGGAGGGGACGAGCAGTACTTC. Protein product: CASSYRDGGDEQYF.

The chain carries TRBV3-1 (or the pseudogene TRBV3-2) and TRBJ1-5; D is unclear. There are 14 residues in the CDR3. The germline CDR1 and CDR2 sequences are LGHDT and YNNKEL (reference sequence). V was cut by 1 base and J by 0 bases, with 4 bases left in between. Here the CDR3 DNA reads TGTGCCAGCAGCCAAGGAGATAGCAATCAGCCCCAGCATTTT. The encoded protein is CASSQGDSNQPQHF.

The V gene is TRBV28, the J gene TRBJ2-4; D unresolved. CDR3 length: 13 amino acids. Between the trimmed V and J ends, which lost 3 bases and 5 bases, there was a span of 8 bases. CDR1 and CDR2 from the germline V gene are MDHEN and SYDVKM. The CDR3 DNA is TGTGCCAGCAGTTTGGCAGGCCAAAACATTCAGTACTTC. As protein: CASSLAGQNIQYF.

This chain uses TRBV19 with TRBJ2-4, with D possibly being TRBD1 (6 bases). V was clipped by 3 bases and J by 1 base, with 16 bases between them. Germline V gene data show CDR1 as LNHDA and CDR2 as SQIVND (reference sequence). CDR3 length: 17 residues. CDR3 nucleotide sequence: TGTGCCAGTAGTATCTTGCCAGGGGTTTGGGCCAAAAACATTCAGTACTTC. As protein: CASSILPGVWAKNIQYF.

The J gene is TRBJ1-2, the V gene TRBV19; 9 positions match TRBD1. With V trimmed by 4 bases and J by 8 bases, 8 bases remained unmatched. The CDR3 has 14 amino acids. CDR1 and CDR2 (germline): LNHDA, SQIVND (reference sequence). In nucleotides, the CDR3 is TGTGCCAGTAGTACATTACAGGGGGCGCGGGGCTACACCTTC. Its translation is CASSTLQGARGYTF.

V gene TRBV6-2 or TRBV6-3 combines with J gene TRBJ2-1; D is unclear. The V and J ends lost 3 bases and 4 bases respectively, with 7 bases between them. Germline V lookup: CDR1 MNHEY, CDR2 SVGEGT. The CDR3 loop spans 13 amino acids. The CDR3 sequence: CASSYNGYNEQFF. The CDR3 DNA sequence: TGTGCCAGCAGTTATAACGGGTACAATGAGCAGTTCTTC.

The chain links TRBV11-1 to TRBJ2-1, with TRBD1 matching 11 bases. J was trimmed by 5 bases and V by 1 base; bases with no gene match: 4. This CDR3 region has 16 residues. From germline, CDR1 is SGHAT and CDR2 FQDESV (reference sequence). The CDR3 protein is CASSLEGTGGHNEQFF. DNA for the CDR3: TGTGCCAGCAGCTTAGAAGGGACAGGGGGTCACAATGAGCAGTTCTTC.

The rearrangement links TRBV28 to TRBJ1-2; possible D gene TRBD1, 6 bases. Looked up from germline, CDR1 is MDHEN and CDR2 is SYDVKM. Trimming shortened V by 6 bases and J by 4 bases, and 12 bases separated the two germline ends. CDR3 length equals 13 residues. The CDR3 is CASSYGQSYGYTF. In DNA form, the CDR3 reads TGTGCCAGCAGCTATGGACAGAGCTATGGCTACACCTTC.

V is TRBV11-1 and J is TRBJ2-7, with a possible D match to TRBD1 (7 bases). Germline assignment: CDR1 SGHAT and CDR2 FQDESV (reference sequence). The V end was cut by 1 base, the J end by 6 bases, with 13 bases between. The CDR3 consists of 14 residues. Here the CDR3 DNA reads TGTGCCAGCAGCTTAGGCCCAGGGGGGCGCGAGCAGTACTTC. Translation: CASSLGPGGREQYF.

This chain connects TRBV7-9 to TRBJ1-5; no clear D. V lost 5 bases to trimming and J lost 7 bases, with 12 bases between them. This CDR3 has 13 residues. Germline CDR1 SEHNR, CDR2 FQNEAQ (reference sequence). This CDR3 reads CASSLVEAQPQHF. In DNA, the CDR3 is TGTGCCAGCAGCCTAGTGGAGGCCCAGCCCCAGCATTTT.

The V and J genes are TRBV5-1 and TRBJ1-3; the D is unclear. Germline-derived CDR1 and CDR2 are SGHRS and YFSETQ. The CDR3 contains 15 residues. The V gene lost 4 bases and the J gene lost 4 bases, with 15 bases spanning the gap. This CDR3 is CASSESIGAGNTIYF. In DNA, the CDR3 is TGCGCCAGCAGCGAATCTATCGGAGCCGGAAACACCATATATTTT. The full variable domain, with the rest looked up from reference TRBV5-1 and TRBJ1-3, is KAGVTQTPRYLIKTRGQQVTLSCSPISGHRSVSWYQQTPGQGLQFLFEYFSETQRNKGNFPGRFSGRQFSNSRSEMNVSTLELGDSALYLCASSESIGAGNTIYFGEGSWLTVV.

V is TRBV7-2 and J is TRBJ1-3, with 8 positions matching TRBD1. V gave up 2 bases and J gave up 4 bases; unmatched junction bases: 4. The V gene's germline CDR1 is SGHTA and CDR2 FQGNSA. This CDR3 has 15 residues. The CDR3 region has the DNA TGTGCCAGCAGCTTACCCACAGGGGGGGGAAACACCATATATTTT. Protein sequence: CASSLPTGGGNTIYF.

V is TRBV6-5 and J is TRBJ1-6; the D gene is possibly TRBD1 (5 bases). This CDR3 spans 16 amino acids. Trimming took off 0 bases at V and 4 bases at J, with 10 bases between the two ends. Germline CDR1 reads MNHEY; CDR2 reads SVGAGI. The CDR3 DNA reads TGTGCCAGCAGTTACTCTGGACAAAAATATAATTCACCCCTCCACTTT. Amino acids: CASSYSGQKYNSPLHF.

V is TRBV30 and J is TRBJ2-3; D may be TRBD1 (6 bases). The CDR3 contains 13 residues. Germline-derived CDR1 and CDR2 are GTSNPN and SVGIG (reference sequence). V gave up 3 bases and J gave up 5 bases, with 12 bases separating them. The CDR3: CAWSVGHKDTQYF. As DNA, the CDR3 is TGTGCCTGGAGCGTGGGACACAAAGATACGCAGTATTTT.

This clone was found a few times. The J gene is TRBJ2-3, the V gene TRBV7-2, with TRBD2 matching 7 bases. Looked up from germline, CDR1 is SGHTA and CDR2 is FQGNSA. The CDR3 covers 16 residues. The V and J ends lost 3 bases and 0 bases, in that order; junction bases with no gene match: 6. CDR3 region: CASSFEGGGSTDTQYF. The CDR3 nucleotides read TGTGCCAGCAGCTTCGAAGGCGGGGGTAGCACAGATACGCAGTATTTT.

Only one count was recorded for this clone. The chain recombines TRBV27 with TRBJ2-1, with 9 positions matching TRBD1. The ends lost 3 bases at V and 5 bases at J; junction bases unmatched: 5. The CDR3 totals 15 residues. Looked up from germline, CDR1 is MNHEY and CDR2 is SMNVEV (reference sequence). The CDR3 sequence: CASSFQGQGHNEQFF. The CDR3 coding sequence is TGTGCCAGCAGTTTCCAGGGACAGGGACACAATGAGCAGTTCTTC.

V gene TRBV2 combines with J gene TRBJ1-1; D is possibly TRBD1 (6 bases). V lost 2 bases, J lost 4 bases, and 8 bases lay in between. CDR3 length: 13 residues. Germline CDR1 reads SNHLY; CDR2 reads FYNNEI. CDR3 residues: CASSEIRGTEAFF. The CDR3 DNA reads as TGTGCCAGCAGTGAAATCAGGGGCACTGAAGCTTTCTTT. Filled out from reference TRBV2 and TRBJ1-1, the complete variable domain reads EPEVTQTPSHQVTQMGQEVILRCVPISNHLYFYWYRQILGQKVEFLVSFYNNEISEKSEIFDDQFSVERPDGSNFTLKIRSTKLEDSAMYFCASSEIRGTEAFFGQGTRLTVV.

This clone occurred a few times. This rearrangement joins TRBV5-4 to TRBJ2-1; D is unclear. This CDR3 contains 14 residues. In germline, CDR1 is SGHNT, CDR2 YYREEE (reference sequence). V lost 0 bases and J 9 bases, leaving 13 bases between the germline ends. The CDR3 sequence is CASSLGLQWIEQFF. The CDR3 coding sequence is TGTGCCAGCAGCTTGGGACTTCAATGGATTGAGCAGTTCTTC.